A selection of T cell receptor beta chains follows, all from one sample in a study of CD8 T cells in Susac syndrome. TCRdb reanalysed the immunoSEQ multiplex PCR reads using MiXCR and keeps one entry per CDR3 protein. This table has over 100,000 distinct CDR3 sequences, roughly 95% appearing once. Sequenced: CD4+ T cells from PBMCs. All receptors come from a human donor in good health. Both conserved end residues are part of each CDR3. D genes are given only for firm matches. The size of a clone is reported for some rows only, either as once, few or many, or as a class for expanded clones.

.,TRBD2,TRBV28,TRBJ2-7,TGTGCCAGTAAGCTAGCGGGAGTAGGCGAGCAGTACTTC,CASKLAGVGEQYF
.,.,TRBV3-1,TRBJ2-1,TGTGCCAGCAGCCAGGCGGACCATGAGCAGTTCTTC,CASSQADHEQFF
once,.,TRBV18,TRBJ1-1,TGTGCCAGCTCACCACCTACAGGGAGAAACACTGAAGCTTTCTTT,CASSPPTGRNTEAFF
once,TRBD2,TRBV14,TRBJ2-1,TGTGCCAGCAGCCATGTCGGACTAGCGGACTCCTACAATGAGCAGTTCTTC,CASSHVGLADSYNEQFF
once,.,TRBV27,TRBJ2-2,TGTGCCAGTAAACCCGAAAAGCTAGTTCGGGGGACCGGGGAGCTGTTTTTT,CASKPEKLVRGTGELFF
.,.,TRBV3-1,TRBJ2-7,TGTGCCAGCAGACTGATCCGGAGCTCCTACGAGCAGTACTTC,CASRLIRSSYEQYF
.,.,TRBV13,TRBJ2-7,TGTGCCAGCAGCCCCCCCCCGGACAGCCGGGACTACTCCTACGAGCAGTACTTC,CASSPPPDSRDYSYEQYF
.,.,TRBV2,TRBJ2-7,TGTGCCAGCAGACCCTTGATGTTTGGGGGGGCCATCGAGCAGTACTTC,CASRPLMFGGAIEQYF
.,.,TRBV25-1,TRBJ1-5,TGTGCCAGCAGTGAATTCGGCCAGCCCCAGCATTTT,CASSEFGQPQHF
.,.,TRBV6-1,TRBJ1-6,TGTGCCAGCAGGCTGGACGGGAGCTCCTATAATTCACCCCTCCACTTT,CASRLDGSSYNSPLHF
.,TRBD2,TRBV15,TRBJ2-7,TGTGCCACCAGCAGAGACCCGTGGGAGGGGCGCGAGCAGTACTTC,CATSRDPWEGREQYF
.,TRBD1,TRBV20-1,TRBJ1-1,TGCAGTGCCCGGGCTGGACAGGCCGTGAACACTGAAGCTTTCTTT,CSARAGQAVNTEAFF
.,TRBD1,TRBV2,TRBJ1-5,TGTGCCAGCAGAGGGACAGGGGGAGAGCCCCAGCATTTT,CASRGTGGEPQHF
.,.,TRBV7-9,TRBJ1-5,TGTGCCAGCAGCTCCAACAAGGAGAATCAGCCCCAGCATTTT,CASSSNKENQPQHF
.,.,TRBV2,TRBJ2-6,TGTGCCAGCAGTGAGGTCTCTGGGGCCAACGTCCTGACTTTC,CASSEVSGANVLTF
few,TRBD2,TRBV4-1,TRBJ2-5,TGCGCCAGCAGCCAATCAACTAGCGGGGCGTACCAAGAGACCCAGTACTTC,CASSQSTSGAYQETQYF
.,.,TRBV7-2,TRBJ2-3,TGTGCCAGCAGCTCTAGCGGCACAGATACGCAGTATTTT,CASSSSGTDTQYF
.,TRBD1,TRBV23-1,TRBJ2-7,TGCGCCAGGACAGGGGCCGGGGTCTACGAGCAGTACTTC,CARTGAGVYEQYF
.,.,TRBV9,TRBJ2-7,TGTGCCAGCAGCGTAGTCTCCGAGGGGGGGGAGCAGTACTTC,CASSVVSEGGEQYF
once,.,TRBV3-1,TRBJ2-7,TGTGCCAGCAGCCTCGGACGGGGGGCGGAGGAGCAGTACTTC,CASSLGRGAEEQYF